These 5 T cell receptor beta chains originate from one sample sequenced in a study of blood T cells in healthy people across ages. A second PCR of 7 to 11 cycles used a sample-barcoded 5' primer and a J-beta primer mix. TCRdb reanalysed the 5' RACE reads using MiXCR and keeps one entry per CDR3 protein. The sample has around 1.7 million distinct CDR3 sequences; roughly 30% are singletons. Sequenced: blood. These receptors came from a woman aged 25 to 39 in good health.

This clonotype appeared many times. V and J are TRBV7-9 and TRBJ2-5; a possible D gene is TRBD2 (5 bases). Germline V gene lookup returns CDR1 SEHNR and CDR2 FQNEAQ (reference sequence). This CDR3 is 15 amino acids long. Deletions cut 0 bases from V and 4 bases from J, with 12 bases between. The chain's CDR3 is CASSLALAGGETQYF. In nucleotides, the CDR3 is TGTGCCAGCAGCTTAGCTCTAGCAGGTGGAGAGACCCAGTACTTC. The whole variable domain, filled in from reference TRBV7-9 and TRBJ2-5, reads DTGVSQNPRHKITKRGQNVTFRCDPISEHNRLYWYRQTLGQGPEFLTYFQNEAQLEKSRLLSDRFSAERPKGSFSTLEIQRTEQGDSAMYLCASSLALAGGETQYFGPGTRLLVL.

This clonotype was seen a handful of times. V usage is TRBV6-6 and J usage is TRBJ1-4, with a tentative D call TRBD1 (6 bases). Germline V gene data show CDR1 as MNHNY and CDR2 as SVGAGI (reference sequence). The CDR3 loop spans 13 amino acids. V shed 8 bases and J shed 8 bases, with 15 bases lying between them. This CDR3 is CASGYREGEKLFF. The CDR3 DNA reads as TGTGCCAGCGGGTACAGGGAGGGCGAAAAACTGTTTTTT.

At least ten counts were recorded for this clonotype. The rearrangement links TRBV28 to TRBJ1-2; 7 nucleotides match TRBD1. The CDR3 sequence is 12 residues long. Looked up from germline, CDR1 is MDHEN and CDR2 is SYDVKM. After removal of 10 bases from V and 2 bases from J, the junction contained 4 bases not matched to a gene. CDR3 residues: CATMGQNYGYTF. The CDR3 nucleotides read TGTGCCACCATGGGACAGAACTATGGCTACACCTTC.

This clonotype appeared a few times. The chain links TRBV18 to TRBJ2-1; 9 nucleotides match TRBD1. The V gene's germline CDR1 is KGHSH and CDR2 LQKENI. V shed 4 bases, J shed 4 bases, and the junction held 8 bases outside the gene matches. There are 16 residues in the CDR3. In DNA, the CDR3 is TGTGCCAGCTCACTAGCACAGGGGGCGCGGTACAATGAGCAGTTCTTC. This codes for CASSLAQGARYNEQFF.

V gene TRBV5-1 combines with J gene TRBJ2-7, with 9 nucleotides matching TRBD2. The CDR3 runs 15 residues. Germline V gene lookup returns CDR1 SGHRS and CDR2 YFSETQ. V shed 5 bases and J 1 base; nucleotides not matched to a gene: 7. CDR3 in DNA: TGCGCCAGCAGGGCTAGCGGGGCCTCTTCCTACGAGCAGTACTTC. Translating gives CASRASGASSYEQYF.